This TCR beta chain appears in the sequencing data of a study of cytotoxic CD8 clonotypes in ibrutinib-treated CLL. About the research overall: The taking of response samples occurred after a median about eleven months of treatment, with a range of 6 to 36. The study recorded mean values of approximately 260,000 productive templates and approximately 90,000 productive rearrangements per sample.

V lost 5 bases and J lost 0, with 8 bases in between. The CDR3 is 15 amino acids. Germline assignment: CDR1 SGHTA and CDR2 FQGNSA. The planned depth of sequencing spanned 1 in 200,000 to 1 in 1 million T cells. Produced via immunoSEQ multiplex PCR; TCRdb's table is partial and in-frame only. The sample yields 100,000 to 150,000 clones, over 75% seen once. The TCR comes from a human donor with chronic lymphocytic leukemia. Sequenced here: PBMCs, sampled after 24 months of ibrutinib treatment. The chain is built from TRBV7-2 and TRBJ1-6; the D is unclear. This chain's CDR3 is CASSGRNSYNSPLHF. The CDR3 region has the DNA TGTGCCAGCAGCGGGAGAAACTCCTATAATTCACCCCTCCACTTT.